A selection of T cell receptor beta chains follows, all from one sample in a study of identical twins. Via MiXCR, TCRdb re-called the 5' RACE reads, giving one row per CDR3 protein. The sample includes about 220,000 distinct CDR3 sequences, roughly 7.5% of them seen just once. The same data also contributed to another study, on yellow fever vaccine responses in identical twins.

The sample comprised memory (CD45RO+) T cells sorted from blood. The origin of the receptors is a woman between 18 and 29 years old in good health. CDR3s include the opening cysteine and the closing phenylalanine or tryptophan. D genes are given only for firm matches. Clone size is stated in some rows and not others, as once, few, many or a class when expanded.

V gene: TRBV29-1; D gene: TRBD2; clone size: many; J gene: TRBJ2-1; CDR3 DNA: TGCAGCGTTGTTGGGCGGGGGGGCATTGACAATGAGCAGTTCTTC; CDR3 protein: CSVVGRGGIDNEQFF
V gene: TRBV7-2; D gene: -; clone size: few; J gene: TRBJ2-7; CDR3 DNA: TGTGCCAGCACCGAGGCCCCCTACGAGCAGTACTTC; CDR3 protein: CASTEAPYEQYF
V gene: TRBV29-1; D gene: -; clone size: many; J gene: TRBJ2-7; CDR3 DNA: TGCAGCGTTGGAGGTCGCCAGGGCACCTACGAGCAGTACTTC; CDR3 protein: CSVGGRQGTYEQYF
V gene: TRBV11-2; D gene: -; clone size: many; J gene: TRBJ2-1; CDR3 DNA: TGTGCCAGCAGCTTAGTAGGCGGAGGTAGCTCCTACAATGAGCAGTTCTTC; CDR3 protein: CASSLVGGGSSYNEQFF
V gene: TRBV6-2/TRBV6-3; D gene: -; clone size: -; J gene: TRBJ2-5; CDR3 DNA: TGTGCCAGCAGTTATGCTGCTACAGAGACCCAGTACTTC; CDR3 protein: CASSYAATETQYF
V gene: TRBV20-1; D gene: TRBD1; clone size: many; J gene: TRBJ1-3; CDR3 DNA: TGCAGTGCTAGGGACAGGGGTCCAGGAAACACCATATATTTT; CDR3 protein: CSARDRGPGNTIYF
V gene: TRBV24-1; D gene: -; clone size: few; J gene: TRBJ1-2; CDR3 DNA: TGTGCCACCAGGATGGGGGCCTCTAGCTACTTTGGCTACACCTTC; CDR3 protein: CATRMGASSYFGYTF
V gene: TRBV12-3/TRBV12-4; D gene: -; clone size: many; J gene: TRBJ2-7; CDR3 DNA: TGTGCCAGCAGTTTTGTTGCTGGGTCTGGGGCCTACGAGCAGTACTTC; CDR3 protein: CASSFVAGSGAYEQYF
V gene: TRBV4-1; D gene: TRBD2; clone size: -; J gene: TRBJ2-7; CDR3 DNA: TGCGCCAGCAGCTACGGGACTAGCGGGAGTTACGAGCAGTACTTC; CDR3 protein: CASSYGTSGSYEQYF
V gene: TRBV29-1; D gene: -; clone size: many; J gene: TRBJ2-7; CDR3 DNA: TGCAGCGTTGCGATGGGCTCTGACTACGAGCAGTACTTC; CDR3 protein: CSVAMGSDYEQYF
V gene: TRBV27; D gene: -; clone size: -; J gene: TRBJ2-7; CDR3 DNA: TGTGCCAGCAGTCTGGACCTTTACTCCTACGAGCAGTACTTC; CDR3 protein: CASSLDLYSYEQYF
V gene: TRBV7-9; D gene: -; clone size: -; J gene: TRBJ2-3; CDR3 DNA: TGTGCCAGCAGCTTTGGTGGCGGGGATACGCAGTATTTT; CDR3 protein: CASSFGGGDTQYF